These 10 T cell receptor beta chains were sequenced from one sample in a study of memory CD8 T cells in hepatitis C reinfection. Time point: peak reinfection, 3 to 8 weeks after reinfection detection. Sorted cells were sequenced directly ex vivo without any in vitro expansion. The protocol was immunoSEQ multiplex PCR, while the TCRdb copy is restricted to in-frame clones and leaves out a portion. The sample lists 35,000 to 50,000 clones, around 89% occurring once. Sequencing was done on a sample of naive CD8+ T cells sorted from blood. The receptors shown here come from a man aged 18 to 29 with hepatitis C virus infection.

This sequence joins TRBV19 and TRBJ2-6; D may be TRBD1 (5 bases). V was shortened by 3 bases and J by 0 bases, with 12 bases between the two germline ends. The germline gives CDR1 LNHDA, CDR2 SQIVND (reference sequence). The CDR3 sequence is 17 residues long. Written as DNA, the CDR3 is TGTGCCAGTAGTATCAGGGATTGGAACTCTGGGGCCAACGTCCTGACTTTC. Translated, it gives CASSIRDWNSGANVLTF.

The DNA for the CDR3 is TGTGCCAGCAGTTTAGGAGGGGAGGGCACTGAAGCTTTCTTT. Its translation: CASSLGGEGTEAFF. The chain recombines TRBV27 with TRBJ1-1, with D tentatively TRBD1 (5 bases). The germline V gene encodes CDR1 MNHEY and CDR2 SMNVEV (reference sequence). The CDR3 extends over 14 amino acids. The V gene lost 2 bases and the J gene lost 4 bases, with 11 bases spanning the gap.

The chain employs TRBV11-2 and TRBJ2-1; 10 bases agree with TRBD2. With 7 bases clipped from V and 4 bases from J, the junction kept 4 bases outside the gene matches. CDR3 length equals 14 residues. Germline CDR1 is SGHAT and CDR2 is FQNNGV. For the CDR3, the DNA is TGTGCCAGCAAGCGGGAGGGCCAGTACAATGAGCAGTTCTTC. This sequence encodes CASKREGQYNEQFF. The whole variable domain, remainder taken from reference TRBV11-2 and TRBJ2-1, is EAGVAQSPRYKIIEKRQSVAFWCNPISGHATLYWYQQILGQGPKLLIQFQNNGVVDDSQLPKDRFSAERLKGVDSTLKIQPAKLEDSAVYLCASKREGQYNEQFFGPGTRLTVL.

The V and J genes are TRBV27 and TRBJ1-5; 10 nucleotides match TRBD1. Germline trimming cut 6 bases from V and 3 bases from J; bases unmatched to any gene: 8. From germline, CDR1 is MNHEY and CDR2 SMNVEV (reference sequence). The CDR3 is 16 residues long. The CDR3 reads CASRETGGPFNQPQHF. The CDR3 DNA follows: TGTGCCAGCAGAGAGACAGGGGGCCCTTTCAATCAGCCCCAGCATTTT.

The chain links TRBV5-1 to TRBJ1-1; 12 nucleotides line up with TRBD1. The length of the CDR3 is 16 residues. Germline trimming cut 3 bases from V and 1 base from J; bases unmatched to any gene: 4. Germline V gene data show CDR1 as SGHRS and CDR2 as YFSETQ. In DNA form, the CDR3 reads TGCGCCAGCAGCTGGGGGACAGGGGGCACGAACACTGAAGCTTTCTTT. Translated: CASSWGTGGTNTEAFF.

This rearrangement joins TRBV7-8 to TRBJ2-7, with a possible D match to TRBD1 (6 bases). V was pared by 8 bases and J by 2 bases, with 16 bases between. CDR1 and CDR2 (germline): SGHVS, FQNEAQ. This CDR3 spans 14 amino acids. CDR3 sequence (DNA): TGTGCCAGCGGGAATCAACAGGGACCCTACGAGCAGTACTTC. This encodes CASGNQQGPYEQYF.

The gene calls are TRBV9 and TRBJ2-4; D possibly corresponds to TRBD2 (5 bases). Germline lookup yields CDR1 SGDLS and CDR2 YYNGEE. V was shortened by 4 bases and J by 9 bases, with 14 bases between the two germline ends. The CDR3 runs 13 residues. CDR3 bases: TGTGCCAGCAGCTCCCGGACTTCCAGCATTCAGTACTTC. It specifies CASSSRTSSIQYF.

The chain couples TRBV28 to TRBJ2-3, with D unclear. The CDR3 runs to 11 residues. Germline loops: CDR1 MDHEN, CDR2 SYDVKM. V was trimmed by 5 bases and J by 5 bases, leaving 5 bases between them. The CDR3 region is CASSPGDTQYF. DNA of the CDR3: TGTGCCAGCAGTCCCGGAGATACGCAGTATTTT.

CDR3 residues: CASSYPGLAGDSSYEQYF. The CDR3 DNA reads as TGTGCCAGCAGTTATCCCGGACTAGCGGGCGACAGCTCCTACGAGCAGTACTTC. The chain recombines TRBV28 with TRBJ2-7; 11 bases are shared with TRBD2. Trimming removed 4 bases from V and 0 bases from J; junction bases left unmatched: 11. There are 18 residues in the CDR3. Germline assignment: CDR1 MDHEN and CDR2 SYDVKM.

The chain joins TRBV27 to TRBJ2-1, with 8 bases identical to TRBD2. CDR1 and CDR2 from the germline V gene are MNHEY and SMNVEV (reference sequence). CDR3 size: 16 residues. Trimming cost V 0 bases and J 9 bases; bases outside gene matches: 10. Here the CDR3 DNA reads TGTGCCAGCAGTTTATCAGAAGCGGGAGACGGGAGTGAGCAGTTCTTC. Its translation is CASSLSEAGDGSEQFF.